These T cell receptor beta chains were read from a single sample in a study of T cells in Graves' hyperthyroidism and ophthalmopathy. TCRdb redid the calling of the multiplex PCR reads with MiXCR, one entry per CDR3 protein. Of 530,000 or so distinct CDR3 sequences listed, roughly 25% are singletons. The sample taken for sequencing was blood. These receptors all stem from a woman between 25 and 40 years old with Graves' ophthalmopathy. Each CDR3 is given with its conserved first and last residue. Fields, in order: V gene, J gene, CDR3 protein.

V gene: TRBV12-3/TRBV12-4; J gene: TRBJ1-1; CDR3 protein: CAISGLMNTEAFF
V gene: TRBV29-1; J gene: TRBJ2-4; CDR3 protein: CSVLRAEAKNIQYF
V gene: TRBV20-1; J gene: TRBJ1-2; CDR3 protein: CSALPGGTNYGYTF
V gene: TRBV6-2/TRBV6-3; J gene: TRBJ1-2; CDR3 protein: CASSDRGGAYGYTF
V gene: TRBV12-3/TRBV12-4; J gene: TRBJ1-1; CDR3 protein: CASSETSRRAFF
V gene: TRBV29-1; J gene: TRBJ2-7; CDR3 protein: CSARTGRSYEQYF
V gene: TRBV7-9; J gene: TRBJ2-5; CDR3 protein: CASGLAAQETQYF
V gene: TRBV5-4; J gene: TRBJ1-2; CDR3 protein: CASSLDWGIYGYTF
V gene: TRBV6-5; J gene: TRBJ1-2; CDR3 protein: CASSWRQGTYGYTF
V gene: TRBV5-1; J gene: TRBJ2-2; CDR3 protein: CASSPGLQGGRELFF
V gene: TRBV20-1; J gene: TRBJ2-7; CDR3 protein: CSAREIGRGDYEQYF
V gene: TRBV19; J gene: TRBJ2-7; CDR3 protein: CASSTRAVYTYEQYF
V gene: TRBV6-1; J gene: TRBJ1-2; CDR3 protein: CASSRETVVPGYTF
V gene: TRBV7-9; J gene: TRBJ1-2; CDR3 protein: CASSAHDMAQANYTF
V gene: TRBV29-1; J gene: TRBJ2-5; CDR3 protein: CSVETLAGAHSETQYF
V gene: TRBV30; J gene: TRBJ1-2; CDR3 protein: CAWSAPPYAAYTF
V gene: TRBV6-2/TRBV6-3; J gene: TRBJ1-4; CDR3 protein: CASSYVDRDEKLFF
V gene: TRBV4-1; J gene: TRBJ2-7; CDR3 protein: CASSQDVWPSGGHRAYEQYF
V gene: TRBV12-3/TRBV12-4; J gene: TRBJ2-5; CDR3 protein: CASSPRTGGRETQYF
V gene: TRBV6-1; J gene: TRBJ1-1; CDR3 protein: CASSENPGTGNTEAFF
V gene: TRBV27; J gene: TRBJ1-2; CDR3 protein: CASSFGPLGEGGYTF
V gene: TRBV20-1; J gene: TRBJ1-1; CDR3 protein: CSAREGARDPSMNTEAFF
V gene: TRBV7-8; J gene: TRBJ1-5; CDR3 protein: CASSLGRSGQVFNQPQHF
V gene: TRBV29-1; J gene: TRBJ1-1; CDR3 protein: CSVTGGGLGLNTEAFF
V gene: TRBV20-1; J gene: TRBJ2-7; CDR3 protein: CSARGAGTGGSYEQYF
V gene: TRBV7-2; J gene: TRBJ1-1; CDR3 protein: CASNQGWGEAFF
V gene: TRBV19; J gene: TRBJ1-1; CDR3 protein: CASNLGGPGTEAFF